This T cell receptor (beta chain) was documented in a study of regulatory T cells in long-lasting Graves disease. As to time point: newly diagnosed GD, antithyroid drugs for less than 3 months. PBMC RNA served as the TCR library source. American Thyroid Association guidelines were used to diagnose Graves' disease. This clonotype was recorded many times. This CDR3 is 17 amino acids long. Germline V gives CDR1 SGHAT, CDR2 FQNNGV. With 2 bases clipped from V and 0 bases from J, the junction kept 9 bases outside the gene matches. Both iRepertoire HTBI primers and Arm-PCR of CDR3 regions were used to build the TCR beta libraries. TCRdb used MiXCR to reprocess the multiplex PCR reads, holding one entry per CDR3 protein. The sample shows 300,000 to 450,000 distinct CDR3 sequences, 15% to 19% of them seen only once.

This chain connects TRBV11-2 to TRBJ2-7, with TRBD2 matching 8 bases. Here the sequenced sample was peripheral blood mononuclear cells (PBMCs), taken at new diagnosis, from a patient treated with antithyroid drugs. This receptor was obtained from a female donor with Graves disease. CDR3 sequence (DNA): TGTGCCAGCAGCTTATCCCGATTCAGCGGGAGCTCCTACGAGCAGTACTTC. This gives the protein CASSLSRFSGSSYEQYF.